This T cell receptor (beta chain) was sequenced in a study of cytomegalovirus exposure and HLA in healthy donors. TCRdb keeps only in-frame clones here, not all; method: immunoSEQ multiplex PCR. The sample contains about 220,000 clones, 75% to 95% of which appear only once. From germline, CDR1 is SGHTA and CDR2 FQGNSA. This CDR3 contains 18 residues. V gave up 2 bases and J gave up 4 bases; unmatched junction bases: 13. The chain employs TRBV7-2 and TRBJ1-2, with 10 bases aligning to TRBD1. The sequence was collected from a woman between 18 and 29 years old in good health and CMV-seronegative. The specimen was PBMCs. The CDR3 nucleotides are TGTGCCAGCAGCTTACACGGGACAGGGGACCGCCGGGCCTATGGCTACACCTTC. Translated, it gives CASSLHGTGDRRAYGYTF.